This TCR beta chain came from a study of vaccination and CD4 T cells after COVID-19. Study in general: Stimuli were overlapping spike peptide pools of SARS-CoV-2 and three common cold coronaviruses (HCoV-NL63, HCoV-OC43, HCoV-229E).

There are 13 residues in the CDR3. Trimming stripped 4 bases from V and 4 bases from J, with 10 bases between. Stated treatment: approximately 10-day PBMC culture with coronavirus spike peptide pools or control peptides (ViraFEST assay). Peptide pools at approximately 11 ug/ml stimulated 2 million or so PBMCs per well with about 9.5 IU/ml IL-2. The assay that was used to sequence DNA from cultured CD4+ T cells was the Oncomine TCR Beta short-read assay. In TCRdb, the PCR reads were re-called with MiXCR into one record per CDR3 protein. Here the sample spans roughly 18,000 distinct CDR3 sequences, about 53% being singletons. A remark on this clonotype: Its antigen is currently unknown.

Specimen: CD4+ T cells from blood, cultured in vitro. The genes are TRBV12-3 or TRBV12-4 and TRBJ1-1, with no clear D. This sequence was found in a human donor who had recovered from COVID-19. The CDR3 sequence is CASSSRVLTEAFF. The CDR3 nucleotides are TGTGCCAGCAGTTCTCGGGTTCTCACTGAAGCTTTCTTT.